This T cell receptor beta chain was identified during a study of T cell responses to AZD1222 COVID-19 vaccine. Study-level information: Investigators merged groups given second doses at roughly 4 or roughly 12 weeks. General study findings and limits: Baseline seropositivity occurred in only a handful of AZD1222 recipients. It should be noted that donors were predominantly white British and more often female, and clonal diversity was possibly underestimated.

With regard to this clone: Its matching antigen is unknown.

Profiling relied on immunoSEQ multiplex PCR, and the TCRdb table lists in-frame clones only, not all of them. The data hold approximately 85,000 clones, with about 86% observed a single time. This receptor was identified in an adult in good health. The sequencing used peripheral blood, collected on day 0 of AZD1222 vaccination.

CDR3 coding DNA: TGTGCCAGCAGTTTCCCAGGGGAATGGTACGAGCAGTACTTC. Translation gives CASSFPGEWYEQYF. This chain links TRBV28 with TRBJ2-7; maybe TRBD1 (6 bases). The CDR3 is made up of 14 amino acids. The V and J ends lost 3 bases and 4 bases respectively, with 13 bases between them. Per germline, CDR1 MDHEN and CDR2 SYDVKM.